These 27 T cell receptor beta chains were sequenced from one sample in a study of blood T cell repertoires in COVID-19. The protocol was immunoSEQ multiplex PCR, while the TCRdb copy is restricted to in-frame clones and leaves out a portion. The sample lists fewer than 65,000 clones; 90% were seen once. The specimen was peripheral blood. These receptors originate from a human donor in a cohort sampled during active COVID-19.

The J gene is TRBJ1-4, the V gene TRBV28; D uncertain. This CDR3 comprises 15 residues. Per germline, CDR1 MDHEN and CDR2 SYDVKM. V gave up 6 bases and J gave up 7 bases, with 18 bases separating them. The CDR3: CASRQYRRGSEKLFF. The CDR3 DNA reads TGTGCCAGCAGGCAGTATAGGCGCGGAAGTGAAAAACTGTTTTTT.

The V call is TRBV5-4, the J call TRBJ2-5; 7 nucleotides agree with TRBD2. CDR3 length: 14 amino acids. J was trimmed by 2 bases and V by 4 bases; bases with no gene match: 5. Per the germline V gene, CDR1 is SGHNT and CDR2 is YYREEE (reference sequence). The DNA for the CDR3 is TGTGCCAGCAGCAACCTAGCGGAACAAGAGACCCAGTACTTC. Protein: CASSNLAEQETQYF.

This clone has just one count. The chain is built from TRBV11-2 and TRBJ2-5, with D maybe TRBD1 (5 bases). Germline CDR1 SGHAT, CDR2 FQNNGV. This CDR3 is 12 amino acids long. The V end lost 8 bases, the J end lost 1 base, and 8 bases lay between the germline ends. For the CDR3, the DNA is TGTGCCAGCGGGCAGGGCCAAGAGACCCAGTACTTC. As protein: CASGQGQETQYF.

This clone appeared a few times. CDR3 coding DNA: TGTGCCATCTCACAGGGGGGTAATTCACCCCTCCACTTT. Protein sequence: CAISQGGNSPLHF. The V call is TRBV7-9, the J call TRBJ1-6, with TRBD1 matching 8 bases. V gave up 10 bases and J gave up 6 bases; unmatched junction bases: 5. This CDR3 has 13 residues. Germline V gene lookup returns CDR1 SEHNR and CDR2 FQNEAQ (reference sequence).

The genes are TRBV10-3 and TRBJ2-3, with TRBD2 as a possible D gene (5 bases). The CDR3 runs to 14 residues. Trimming cost V 2 bases and J 6 bases, with 12 bases left between them. CDR1 ENHRY and CDR2 SYGVKD come from the germline V gene. The CDR3 is CAISEIPQRDTQYF. CDR3 nucleotide sequence: TGTGCCATCAGTGAGATCCCCCAGCGGGATACGCAGTATTTT.

The J gene is TRBJ1-2, the V gene TRBV11-2; possibly TRBD1 for D (6 bases). The V end was cut by 5 bases, the J end by 8 bases, with 18 bases between. The CDR3 totals 14 residues. Germline V gene sequence: CDR1 SGHAT, CDR2 FQNNGV. As DNA, the CDR3 is TGTGCCAGCAGCCCCCAGGGGATCGCCTTCGGCTACACCTTC. Encoded protein: CASSPQGIAFGYTF.

The J gene is TRBJ1-5, the V gene TRBV12-2. TRBV12-2 is a listed pseudogene. The CDR3 is 16 amino acids. Here the CDR3 DNA reads TGTGCAAGTCGCCTTGGTGGGGACGGAGGGCCTCAGCCCCAGCATTTT. Translated: CASRLGGDGGPQPQHF.

The genes are TRBV28 and TRBJ1-5, with D possibly being TRBD1 (5 bases). The germline V gene has CDR1 MDHEN and CDR2 SYDVKM. The CDR3 consists of 16 residues. Trimming removed 7 bases at V and 0 bases at J, with 16 bases between. The CDR3 loop reads CASTAGGGGSNQPQHF. The CDR3 DNA reads as TGTGCCAGCACCGCGGGGGGTGGGGGTAGCAATCAGCCCCAGCATTTT.

CDR3 nucleotides: TGTGCCAGCGGTTCCCCAGGGGGCGCGGGCAATCAGCCCCAGCATTTT. Translating gives CASGSPGGAGNQPQHF. The chain employs TRBV2 and TRBJ1-5; 8 bases are shared with TRBD1. Germline V gives CDR1 SNHLY, CDR2 FYNNEI. Trimming cost V 8 bases and J 2 bases; bases outside gene matches: 11. The CDR3 sequence is 16 residues long. Based on the CDR3 plus reference TRBV2 and TRBJ1-5, the full variable domain is EPEVTQTPSHQVTQMGQEVILRCVPISNHLYFYWYRQILGQKVEFLVSFYNNEISEKSEIFDDQFSVERPDGSNFTLKIRSTKLEDSAMYFCASGSPGGAGNQPQHFGDGTRLSIL.

This clone appeared once. The same CDR3 is also encoded by other DNA sequences in this sample. This rearrangement joins TRBV5-1 to TRBJ2-5; D possibly corresponds to TRBD1 (6 bases). Between the trimmed V and J ends, which lost 4 bases and 4 bases, there was a span of 11 bases. The CDR3 runs to 13 residues. Germline loops: CDR1 SGHRS, CDR2 YFSETQ. The CDR3 coding sequence is TGCGCCAGCAGCCTAGGGGGTGGAGAGACCCAGTACTTC. It encodes CASSLGGGETQYF. Complete variable domain (other parts from reference TRBV5-1 and TRBJ2-5): KAGVTQTPRYLIKTRGQQVTLSCSPISGHRSVSWYQQTPGQGLQFLFEYFSETQRNKGNFPGRFSGRQFSNSRSEMNVSTLELGDSALYLCASSLGGGETQYFGPGTRLLVL.

The chain links TRBV3-1 (or the pseudogene TRBV3-2) to TRBJ2-7, with TRBD2 matching over 10 bases. The CDR3 runs to 15 residues. The trim removed 1 base at V and 2 bases at J, leaving 2 bases unmatched. The germline V gene has CDR1 LGHDT and CDR2 YNNKEL (reference sequence). The CDR3 bases are TGTGCCAGCAGCCAAGTTCTAGCGGGAGCCTACGAGCAGTACTTC. Its protein product is CASSQVLAGAYEQYF.

The sample holds one count of this clone. The rearrangement links TRBV27 to TRBJ1-2, with TRBD1 matching 10 bases. V was pared by 6 bases and J by 9 bases, with 4 bases of the junction left unmatched. The CDR3 is 12 amino acids. Germline loops: CDR1 MNHEY, CDR2 SMNVEV (reference sequence). DNA for the CDR3: TGTGCCAGCAGGGGGACAGGGGTAAGCTACACCTTC. Translation gives CASRGTGVSYTF.

The chain's CDR3 is CAWSPAGGPYEQYF. In DNA, the CDR3 is TGTGCCTGGAGTCCAGCGGGAGGTCCGTACGAGCAGTACTTC. The V and J genes are TRBV30 and TRBJ2-7; 9 bases agree with TRBD2. J was trimmed by 4 bases and V by 2 bases; bases with no gene match: 6. This CDR3 contains 14 residues. The germline V gene encodes CDR1 GTSNPN and CDR2 SVGIG (reference sequence).

This chain connects TRBV5-6 to TRBJ1-1, with TRBD1 identical over 12 bases. Germline CDR1 SGHDT, CDR2 YYEEEE. This CDR3 region has 19 residues. V lost 4 bases and J lost 7; bases outside the gene matches: 20. In DNA form, the CDR3 reads TGTGCCAGCAGCCCTCGGGTCTCTGGCCGGGACAGGGGGCGGGGTGAAGCTTTCTTT. Translation gives CASSPRVSGRDRGRGEAFF. The full variable domain, in which reference TRBV5-6 and TRBJ1-1 provide the parts outside the CDR3, is DAGVTQSPTHLIKTRGQQVTLRCSPKSGHDTVSWYQQALGQGPQFIFQYYEEEERQRGNFPDRFSGHQFPNYSSELNVNALLLGDSALYLCASSPRVSGRDRGRGEAFFGQGTRLTVV.

The chain links TRBV2 to TRBJ1-4, with 9 bases that match TRBD1. Germline V lookup: CDR1 SNHLY, CDR2 FYNNEI. Germline trimming cut 5 bases from V and 5 bases from J; bases unmatched to any gene: 12. The CDR3 loop spans 17 amino acids. DNA of the CDR3: TGTGCCAGCAGTCCAATGGGGACAGGGCTCTCAAATGAAAAACTGTTTTTT. Its protein is CASSPMGTGLSNEKLFF. Combining the CDR3 with reference TRBV2 and TRBJ1-4 gives the whole variable domain EPEVTQTPSHQVTQMGQEVILRCVPISNHLYFYWYRQILGQKVEFLVSFYNNEISEKSEIFDDQFSVERPDGSNFTLKIRSTKLEDSAMYFCASSPMGTGLSNEKLFFGSGTQLSVL.

This rearrangement joins TRBV28 to TRBJ2-7; 8 bases are a match to TRBD1. The CDR3 loop spans 13 amino acids. Germline V CDR1 and CDR2: MDHEN, SYDVKM. Trimming cost V 6 bases and J 5 bases; bases outside gene matches: 6. CDR3 DNA sequence: TGTGCCAGCAGACCAGGGGGCCGGGACGAGCAGTACTTC. This sequence encodes CASRPGGRDEQYF.

This rearrangement joins TRBV10-3 to TRBJ1-6; possible D gene TRBD1, 6 bases. This CDR3 region has 13 residues. Trimming stripped 2 bases from V and 10 bases from J, with 9 bases between. CDR1 ENHRY and CDR2 SYGVKD come from the germline V gene. CDR3 sequence: CAISERTESPLHF. Written as DNA, the CDR3 is TGTGCCATCAGTGAGCGGACAGAATCACCCCTCCACTTT.

This clone was observed a few times. V usage is TRBV11-3 and J usage is TRBJ1-1, with D possibly matching TRBD1 (5 bases). Trimming stripped 5 bases from V and 0 bases from J, with 13 bases between. The CDR3 covers 15 residues. CDR1 and CDR2 from the germline V gene are SGHNT and YENEEA. The CDR3 coding sequence is TGTGCCAGCAGCGCGCGACAGTACATGAACACTGAAGCTTTCTTT. Residues: CASSARQYMNTEAFF.

CDR3 protein: CASSPGGDGNQPQHF. CDR3 nucleotides: TGTGCCAGCTCACCAGGGGGCGATGGCAATCAGCCCCAGCATTTT. The rearrangement joins TRBV18 to TRBJ1-5; possible D gene TRBD1, 6 bases. Germline CDR1 and CDR2: KGHSH and LQKENI. V was shortened by 2 bases and J by 2 bases, with 10 bases between the two germline ends. CDR3 size: 15 residues. The whole variable domain, filled in from reference TRBV18 and TRBJ1-5, reads NAGVMQNPRHLVRRRGQEARLRCSPMKGHSHVYWYRQLPEEGLKFMVYLQKENIIDESGMPKERFSAEFPKEGPSILRIQQVVRGDSAAYFCASSPGGDGNQPQHFGDGTRLSIL.

J is TRBJ2-3 and V is TRBV6-4; 11 bases are a match to TRBD2. The CDR3 runs 16 residues. CDR1 and CDR2 (germline): MRHNA, SNTAGT. The V and J ends lost 0 bases and 4 bases, in that order; junction bases with no gene match: 3. The CDR3 bases are TGTGCCAGCAGTGACTCAGCTAGCGGGAGGCCAGATACGCAGTATTTT. It encodes CASSDSASGRPDTQYF.

The chain joins TRBV5-4 to TRBJ2-1, with TRBD1 matching over 7 bases. V shed 4 bases and J 5 bases; nucleotides not matched to a gene: 9. The CDR3 totals 15 residues. The germline CDR1 and CDR2 sequences are SGHNT and YYREEE (reference sequence). The chain's CDR3 is CASSPTGAAHNEQFF. CDR3 nucleotides: TGTGCCAGCAGCCCCACAGGGGCCGCGCACAATGAGCAGTTCTTC.

This chain uses TRBV12-5 with TRBJ2-5, with 7 nucleotides matching TRBD2. This CDR3 is built from 15 residues. V lost 8 bases to trimming and J lost 2 bases; unmatched junction nucleotides: 11. In germline, CDR1 is LGHNT, CDR2 FRNRAP. The CDR3: CASHQLAPYQETQYF. The CDR3 coding sequence is TGTGCTAGTCATCAACTAGCGCCATATCAAGAGACCCAGTACTTC.

The gene calls are TRBV6-5 and TRBJ2-7; tentative D call: TRBD1 (6 bases). V lost 6 bases and J lost 0, with 15 bases in between. Per germline, CDR1 MNHEY and CDR2 SVGAGI. The CDR3 covers 15 residues. DNA of the CDR3: TGTGCCAGCAGACGCTCAGGGGATAGCTCCTACGAGCAGTACGTC. Residues: CASRRSGDSSYEQYV.

V gene TRBV3-1 (or the pseudogene TRBV3-2) combines with J gene TRBJ1-1; D is possibly TRBD1 (5 bases). The CDR3 has 14 residues. CDR1 LGHDT and CDR2 YNNKEL come from the germline V gene (reference sequence). The germline V and J ends were trimmed by 7 bases and 2 bases, with 14 bases remaining between them. The CDR3 sequence: CASTPRGYNTEAFF. The CDR3 coding sequence is TGTGCCAGCACCCCTCGGGGGTACAACACTGAAGCTTTCTTT.

This sequence joins TRBV5-5 and TRBJ2-7; 7 nucleotides align to TRBD1. V gave up 1 base and J gave up 5 bases; unmatched junction bases: 6. CDR3 length equals 14 residues. The germline V gene encodes CDR1 SGHKS and CDR2 YYEKEE (reference sequence). Written as DNA, the CDR3 is TGTGCCAGCAGCTTGTTTAGGGGGCACGACGAGCAGTACTTC. It is translated as CASSLFRGHDEQYF.

CDR3 sequence: CASSPIQGAYGYTF. The CDR3 DNA sequence: TGTGCCAGCAGCCCTATACAGGGGGCCTATGGCTACACCTTC. V gene TRBV5-4 combines with J gene TRBJ1-2; 9 nucleotides line up with TRBD1. J lost 4 bases, V lost 4 bases, and 5 bases had no gene match. Per the germline V gene, CDR1 is SGHNT and CDR2 is YYREEE (reference sequence). This CDR3 is built from 14 residues.

The gene calls are TRBV6-5 and TRBJ1-1; 10 bases are a match to TRBD1. J lost 4 bases, V lost 0 bases, and 2 bases had no gene match. This CDR3 has 15 residues. Germline loops: CDR1 MNHEY, CDR2 SVGAGI. This chain's CDR3 is CASSYSGTGVTEAFF. The CDR3 bases are TGTGCCAGCAGTTACTCCGGGACAGGGGTCACTGAAGCTTTCTTT.